The present TCR beta chain was sequenced within a study of T cell responses to AZD1222 COVID-19 vaccine. Sequencing was performed with immunoSEQ multiplex PCR; in TCRdb, only in-frame clones are kept and a portion is missing. The profile shows 120,000 to 150,000 clones, more than 70% of them singletons. The analysis combined second doses at about 4 or about 12 weeks. This receptor was taken from an adult who received the AZD1222 COVID-19 vaccine. The specimen comprised peripheral blood, sampled 28 days after the second AZD1222 dose.

CDR3 DNA: TGTGCCAGCAGCCCGCGACTCCGGGAGGGCTACACCTTC. Protein product: CASSPRLREGYTF. The V call is TRBV5-6, the J call TRBJ1-2; the D is unclear. V lost 4 bases and J 8 bases, leaving 15 bases between the germline ends. This CDR3 comprises 13 residues. CDR1 is SGHDT, CDR2 YYEEEE, per germline.